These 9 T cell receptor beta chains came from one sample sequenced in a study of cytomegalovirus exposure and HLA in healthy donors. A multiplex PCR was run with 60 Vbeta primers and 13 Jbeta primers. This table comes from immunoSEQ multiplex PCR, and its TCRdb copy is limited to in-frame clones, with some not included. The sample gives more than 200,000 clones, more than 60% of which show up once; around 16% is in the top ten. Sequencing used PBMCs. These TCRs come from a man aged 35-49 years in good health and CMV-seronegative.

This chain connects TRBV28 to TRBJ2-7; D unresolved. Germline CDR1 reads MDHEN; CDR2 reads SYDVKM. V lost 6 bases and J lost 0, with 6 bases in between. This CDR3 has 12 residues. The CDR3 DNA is TGTGCCAGCAGGCCTAGCTCCTACGAGCAGTACTTC. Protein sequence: CASRPSSYEQYF.

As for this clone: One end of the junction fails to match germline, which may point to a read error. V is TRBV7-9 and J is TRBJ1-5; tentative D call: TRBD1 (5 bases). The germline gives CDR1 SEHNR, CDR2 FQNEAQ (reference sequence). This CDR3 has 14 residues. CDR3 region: CSSSLGGSNQPQHF. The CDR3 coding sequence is TGTTCCAGCAGCTTGGGGGGTAGCAATCAGCCCCAGCATTTT.

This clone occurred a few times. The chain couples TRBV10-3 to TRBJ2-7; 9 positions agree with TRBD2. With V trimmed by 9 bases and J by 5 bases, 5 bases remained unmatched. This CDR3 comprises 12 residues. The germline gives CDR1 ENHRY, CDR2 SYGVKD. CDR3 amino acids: CAIRGLADEQYF. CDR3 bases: TGTGCCATAAGGGGACTAGCAGACGAGCAGTACTTC.

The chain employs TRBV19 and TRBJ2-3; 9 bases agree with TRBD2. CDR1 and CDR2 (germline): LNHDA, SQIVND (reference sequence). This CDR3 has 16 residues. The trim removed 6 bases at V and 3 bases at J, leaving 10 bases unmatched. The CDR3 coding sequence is TGTGCCAGTAGGCTGTTGGCTAGCGGGAAAACAGATACGCAGTATTTT. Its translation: CASRLLASGKTDTQYF.

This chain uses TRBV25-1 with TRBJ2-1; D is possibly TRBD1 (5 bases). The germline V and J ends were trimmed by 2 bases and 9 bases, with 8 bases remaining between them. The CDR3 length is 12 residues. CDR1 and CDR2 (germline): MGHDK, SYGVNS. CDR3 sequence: CASSEQGFEQFF. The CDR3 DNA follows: TGTGCCAGCAGTGAACAGGGTTTTGAGCAGTTCTTC.

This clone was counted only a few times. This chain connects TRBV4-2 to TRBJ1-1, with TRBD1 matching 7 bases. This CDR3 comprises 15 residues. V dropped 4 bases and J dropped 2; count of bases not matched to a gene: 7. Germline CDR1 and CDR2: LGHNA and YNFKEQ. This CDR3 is CASSPSTGINTEAFF. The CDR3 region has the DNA TGTGCCAGCAGCCCCTCGACAGGGATAAACACTGAAGCTTTCTTT.

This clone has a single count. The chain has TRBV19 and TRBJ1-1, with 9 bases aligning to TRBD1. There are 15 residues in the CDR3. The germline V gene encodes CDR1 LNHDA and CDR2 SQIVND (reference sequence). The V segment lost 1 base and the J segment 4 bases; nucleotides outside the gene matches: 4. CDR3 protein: CASSIVATGGTEAFF. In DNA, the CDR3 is TGTGCCAGTAGTATAGTGGCGACAGGGGGCACTGAAGCTTTCTTT.

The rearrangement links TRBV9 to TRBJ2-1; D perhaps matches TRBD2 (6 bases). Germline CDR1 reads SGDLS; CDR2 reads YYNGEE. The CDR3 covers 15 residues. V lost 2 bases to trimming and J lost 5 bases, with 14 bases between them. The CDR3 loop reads CASSVAPGGDNEQFF. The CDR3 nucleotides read TGTGCCAGCAGCGTTGCACCCGGGGGAGACAATGAGCAGTTCTTC.

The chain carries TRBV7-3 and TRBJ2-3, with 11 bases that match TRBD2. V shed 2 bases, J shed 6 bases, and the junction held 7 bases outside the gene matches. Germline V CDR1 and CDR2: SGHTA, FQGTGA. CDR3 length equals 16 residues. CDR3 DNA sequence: TGTGCCAGCAGCTTACAGGGGACTAGCGGAATCGATACGCAGTATTTT. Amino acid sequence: CASSLQGTSGIDTQYF.